This TCR beta chain originates from a study of beta chain features in type 1 diabetes. One heparinised blood draw averaging approximately 120 mL was given by each donor. The CDR3 extends over 13 amino acids. The germline V and J ends were trimmed by 3 bases and 5 bases, with 10 bases remaining between them. The germline V gene encodes CDR1 SGHRS and CDR2 YFSETQ. This clone appeared a few times. Its matching antigen is unknown. Expressed TCRB transcripts were sequenced after all isolated RNA was converted to cDNA. The assay was immunoSEQ multiplex PCR, and TCRdb's table has in-frame clones only and misses some. Of roughly 230,000 clones listed, about 9.3% were seen once; the top ten hold 0.034%. Study-level results: Among all four CD4+ subsets, Type 1 diabetes patients had TCRB CDR3s that were moderately but significantly shorter. Patients with type 1 diabetes carried fewer insertions and had more deletions at their VDJ junctions.

This receptor was obtained from a woman aged 18-29 years in good health. Sequenced sample: naive CD4+ T cells from blood. The J gene is TRBJ2-3, the V gene TRBV5-1; tentative D call: TRBD2 (6 bases). CDR3 region: CASSSGVGDTQYF. As DNA, the CDR3 is TGCGCCAGCAGCTCGGGAGTTGGAGATACGCAGTATTTT.